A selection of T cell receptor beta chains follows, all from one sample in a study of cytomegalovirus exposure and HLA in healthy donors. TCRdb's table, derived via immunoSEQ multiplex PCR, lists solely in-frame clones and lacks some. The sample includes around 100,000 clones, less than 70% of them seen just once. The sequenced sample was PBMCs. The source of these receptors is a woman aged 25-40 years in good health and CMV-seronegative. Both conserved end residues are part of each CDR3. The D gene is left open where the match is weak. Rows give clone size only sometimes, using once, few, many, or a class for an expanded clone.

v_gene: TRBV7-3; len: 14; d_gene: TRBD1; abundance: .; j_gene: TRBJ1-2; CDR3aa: CASSRGTGDNGYTF; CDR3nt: TGTGCCAGCAGCAGAGGGACAGGGGATAATGGCTACACCTTC
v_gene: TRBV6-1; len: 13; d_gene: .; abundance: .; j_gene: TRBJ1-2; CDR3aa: CASSGNSGGGYTF; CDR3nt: TGTGCCAGCAGTGGAAACTCTGGTGGTGGCTACACCTTC
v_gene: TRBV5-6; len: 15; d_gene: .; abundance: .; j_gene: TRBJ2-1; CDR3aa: CASIDGGSSYNEQFF; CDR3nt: TGTGCCAGCATCGACGGAGGGAGCTCCTACAATGAGCAGTTCTTC
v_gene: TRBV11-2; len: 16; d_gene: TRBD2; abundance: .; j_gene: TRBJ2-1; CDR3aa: CASSTILAGAYNEQFF; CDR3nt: TGTGCCAGCAGCACGATACTAGCGGGAGCCTACAATGAGCAGTTCTTC
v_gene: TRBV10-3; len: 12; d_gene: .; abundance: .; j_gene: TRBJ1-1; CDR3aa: CAISEHRERAFF; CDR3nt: TGTGCCATCAGTGAGCACAGGGAGAGAGCTTTCTTT
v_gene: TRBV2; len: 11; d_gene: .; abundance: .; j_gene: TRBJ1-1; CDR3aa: CASSLRTEAFF; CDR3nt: TGTGCCAGCAGCTTGCGGACTGAAGCTTTCTTT
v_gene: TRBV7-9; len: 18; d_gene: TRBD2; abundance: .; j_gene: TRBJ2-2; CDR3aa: CASRFSGRGPGITGELFF; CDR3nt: TGTGCCAGCAGATTTAGCGGGAGAGGGCCGGGGATCACCGGGGAGCTGTTTTTT
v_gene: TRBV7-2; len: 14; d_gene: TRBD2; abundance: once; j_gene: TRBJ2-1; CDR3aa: CASSITGTSNEQFF; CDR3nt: TGTGCCAGCAGCATAACCGGGACTAGCAATGAGCAGTTCTTC
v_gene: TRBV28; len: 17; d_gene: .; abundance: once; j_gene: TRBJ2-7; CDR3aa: CASSPQGGDILSYEQYF; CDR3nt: TGTGCCAGCAGTCCCCAGGGGGGCGATATACTCTCCTACGAGCAGTACTTC
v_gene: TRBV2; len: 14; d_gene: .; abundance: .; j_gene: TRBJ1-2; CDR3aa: CASRNRVDHYGYTF; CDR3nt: TGTGCCAGCAGAAACAGGGTGGACCACTATGGCTACACCTTC
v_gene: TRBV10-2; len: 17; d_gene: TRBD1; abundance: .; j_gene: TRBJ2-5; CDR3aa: CASSESRVSGGQETQYF; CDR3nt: TGCGCCAGCAGTGAGTCGAGGGTGTCAGGGGGCCAAGAGACCCAGTACTTC
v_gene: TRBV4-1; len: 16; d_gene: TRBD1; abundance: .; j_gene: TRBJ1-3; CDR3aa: CASSQARTGVGNTIYF; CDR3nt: TGCGCCAGCAGCCAAGCTCGCACAGGGGTGGGAAACACCATATATTTT
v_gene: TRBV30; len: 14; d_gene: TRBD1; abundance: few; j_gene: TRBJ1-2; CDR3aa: CASGQGSVNYGYTF; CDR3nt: TGTGCCTCAGGACAGGGTAGTGTTAACTATGGCTACACCTTC
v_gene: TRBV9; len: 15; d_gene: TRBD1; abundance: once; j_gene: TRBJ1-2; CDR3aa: CASSVGGQGATGYTF; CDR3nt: TGTGCCAGCAGCGTAGGCGGACAGGGGGCGACCGGCTACACCTTC
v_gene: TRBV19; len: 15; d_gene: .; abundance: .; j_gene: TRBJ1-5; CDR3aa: CASSIGQYSNQPQHF; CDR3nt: TGTGCCAGTAGTATCGGACAGTATAGCAATCAGCCCCAGCATTTT
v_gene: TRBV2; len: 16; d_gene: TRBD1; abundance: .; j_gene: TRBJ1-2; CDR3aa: CASSEGWDRANYGYTF; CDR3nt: TGTGCCAGCAGTGAAGGGTGGGACAGAGCTAACTATGGCTACACCTTC
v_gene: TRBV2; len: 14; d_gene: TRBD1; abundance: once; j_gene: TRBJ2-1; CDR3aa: CASSLGLLGTGQFF; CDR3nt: TGTGCCAGCAGTTTAGGGTTGCTGGGGACAGGGCAGTTCTTC
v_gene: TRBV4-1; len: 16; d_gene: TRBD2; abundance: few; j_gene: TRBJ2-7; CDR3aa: CASSRGLAASSYEQYF; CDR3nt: TGCGCCAGCAGCCGGGGACTAGCGGCGAGCTCCTACGAGCAGTACTTC
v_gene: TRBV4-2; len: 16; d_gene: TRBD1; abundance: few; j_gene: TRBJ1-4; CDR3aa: CASSQATTGGDEKLFF; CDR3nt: TGTGCCAGCAGCCAAGCGACGACAGGGGGAGATGAAAAACTGTTTTTT
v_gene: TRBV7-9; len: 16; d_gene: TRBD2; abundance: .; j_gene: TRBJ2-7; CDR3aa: CASSLALGGGPGEQYF; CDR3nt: TGTGCCAGCAGCTTAGCGCTCGGGGGGGGCCCCGGCGAGCAGTACTTC
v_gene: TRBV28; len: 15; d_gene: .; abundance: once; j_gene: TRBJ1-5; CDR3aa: CASSLWGDSNQPQHF; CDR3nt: TGTGCCAGCAGTCTGTGGGGGGATAGCAATCAGCCCCAGCATTTT
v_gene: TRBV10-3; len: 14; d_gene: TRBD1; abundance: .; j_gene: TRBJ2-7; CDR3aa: CAIQLGTGMYEQYF; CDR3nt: TGTGCCATCCAACTCGGGACAGGGATGTACGAGCAGTACTTC